This T cell receptor (beta chain) was identified in a study of cytomegalovirus exposure and HLA in healthy donors. General study findings and limits: TCR beta chains numbering under 200 were designated cytomegalovirus-associated. Most TCR beta V segments were productive about 87% or about 30% of the time in an earlier analysis.

Germline CDR1 and CDR2: SNHLY and FYNNEI. This CDR3 has 15 residues. The V and J ends lost 8 bases and 5 bases respectively, with 19 bases between them. The PCR had 60 Vbeta and 13 Jbeta primers. Under the authors' procedure: Later, an analysis found about 80 million unique TCR beta chains, and roughly 10 million of these were shared. Here immunoSEQ multiplex PCR was the method, and the copy in TCRdb shows in-frame clones only, minus some. The D gene and trimming were derived from the DNA, and the V and J assignments and clone size from that table. The table records about 150,000 clones, about 68% of them present only once. Comments on this clone: Its antigen is unidentified.

The sequenced material came from PBMCs. The chain links TRBV2 to TRBJ1-5; the D is unclear. The source of this sequence is a man under 40 in good health and CMV-seronegative. CDR3 nucleotides: TGTGCCAGCGTATCGGACTCCACCGAGGATCAGCCCCAGCATTTT. It translates to CASVSDSTEDQPQHF.